The 21 T cell receptor beta chains below come from one sample, sequenced in a study of CDR3 diversity in severe acne. TCRdb reprocessed the PCR reads via MiXCR and lists one record per CDR3 protein. This table has 85,000 to 120,000 distinct CDR3 sequences, around 53% appearing once. The sequencing sample was made of blood. All receptors derive from a male donor with acne.

V is TRBV28 and J is TRBJ2-1, with TRBD2 matching over 7 bases. The V and J ends lost 2 bases and 3 bases, in that order; junction bases with no gene match: 4. This CDR3 spans 15 amino acids. Germline lookup yields CDR1 MDHEN and CDR2 SYDVKM. The CDR3 coding sequence is TGTGCCAGCAGTTTAGGGCTAGCGGACTACAATGAGCAGTTCTTC. It codes for CASSLGLADYNEQFF.

There are a few counts of this clonotype. This chain connects TRBV20-1 to TRBJ2-7; 9 bases agree with TRBD2. Per the germline V gene, CDR1 is DFQATT and CDR2 is SNEGSKA (reference sequence). Trimming took 2 bases from V and 4 from J; bases not matched to a gene: 9. This CDR3 spans 15 amino acids. In DNA form, the CDR3 reads TGCAGTGCTAGACGCGGCGGGAGGGGCGTATACGAGCAGTACTTC. Translated: CSARRGGRGVYEQYF.

The V and J genes are TRBV28 and TRBJ2-4, with D tentatively TRBD1 (5 bases). The ends were cut back, 5 bases at V and 7 bases at J, with 12 bases in the middle. This CDR3 contains 13 residues. From germline, CDR1 is MDHEN and CDR2 SYDVKM. For the CDR3, the DNA is TGTGCCAGCAGTACCCAACAGGTCAACATTCAGTACTTC. It encodes CASSTQQVNIQYF.

At least ten counts were recorded for this clonotype. This rearrangement joins TRBV12-3 or TRBV12-4 to TRBJ1-2; D is possibly TRBD1 (5 bases). The CDR3 covers 12 residues. Deletions cut 3 bases from V and 6 bases from J, with 8 bases between. CDR3 nucleotide sequence: TGTGCCAGCAGTTTCAGGGTGCATGGCTACACCTTC. Translating gives CASSFRVHGYTF.

In this sample, this clonotype turned up a few times. The genes are TRBV11-2 and TRBJ2-2; TRBD1 is a possible D gene (5 bases). CDR1 and CDR2 from the germline V gene are SGHAT and FQNNGV. CDR3 length: 14 residues. Trimming took off 3 bases at V and 3 bases at J, with 8 bases between the two ends. For the CDR3, the DNA is TGTGCCAGCAGCTTCGTCAGGGACACCGGGGAGCTGTTTTTT. Its protein is CASSFVRDTGELFF. The full variable domain, rest sourced from reference TRBV11-2 and TRBJ2-2, is EAGVAQSPRYKIIEKRQSVAFWCNPISGHATLYWYQQILGQGPKLLIQFQNNGVVDDSQLPKDRFSAERLKGVDSTLKIQPAKLEDSAVYLCASSFVRDTGELFFGEGSRLTVL.

The chain carries TRBV15 and TRBJ2-7; 9 nucleotides match TRBD1. Germline CDR1 reads LNHNV; CDR2 reads YYDKDF (reference sequence). This CDR3 is 14 amino acids long. Losses at the gene ends were 3 bases for V and 5 bases for J; bases not matched to a gene: 5. As DNA, the CDR3 is TGTGCCACCAGCAGTGGACAGGGGACCCACGAGCAGTACTTC. Translated: CATSSGQGTHEQYF. The complete variable domain, with remaining parts taken from reference TRBV15 and TRBJ2-7, reads DAMVIQNPRYQVTQFGKPVTLSCSQTLNHNVMYWYQQKSSQAPKLLFHYYDKDFNNEADTPDNFQSRRPNTSFCFLDIRSPGLGDTAMYLCATSSGQGTHEQYFGPGTRLTVT.

This clonotype was counted a few times. This chain joins TRBV24-1 and TRBJ2-3, with unresolved D. This CDR3 has 15 residues. Germline assignment: CDR1 KGHDR and CDR2 SFDVKD. Deletions cut 11 bases from V and 2 bases from J, with 19 bases between. The CDR3: CAIKTDAIVTDTQYF. The DNA for the CDR3 is TGTGCCATCAAGACTGACGCAATAGTCACAGATACGCAGTATTTT.

Details on this clonotype: This may come from a read error, since a much larger clone is one base off. The chain recombines TRBV20-1 with TRBJ2-7, with 16 bases lining up with TRBD2. The length of the CDR3 is 17 residues. V shed 1 base, J shed 4 bases, and the junction held 7 bases outside the gene matches. CDR1 DFQATT and CDR2 SNEGSKA come from the germline V gene (reference sequence). The CDR3 loop is CSARGGTSGRGVYEQYF. CDR3 DNA: TGCAGTGCTAGAGGCGGGACTAGCGGGAGGGGCGTATACGAGCAGTACTTC.

V and J are TRBV25-1 and TRBJ1-1; 8 nucleotides agree with TRBD1. V gave up 8 bases and J gave up 7 bases; unmatched junction bases: 9. The germline V gene encodes CDR1 MGHDK and CDR2 SYGVNS. This CDR3 spans 13 amino acids. The CDR3 spells CASAPGTGSEAFF. The CDR3 DNA is TGTGCCAGCGCCCCCGGGACAGGCAGTGAAGCTTTCTTT.

The chain joins TRBV4-1 to TRBJ1-5, with D possibly TRBD1 on 5 matching bases. V was pared by 1 base and J by 5 bases, with 9 bases between. The germline V gene has CDR1 MGHRA and CDR2 YSYEKL. The CDR3 covers 14 residues. DNA for the CDR3: TGCGCCAGCAGCCAAGTCGGGACCTATCAGCCCCAGCATTTT. Its protein is CASSQVGTYQPQHF.

The chain recombines TRBV13 with TRBJ2-5; D call uncertain. This CDR3 has 12 residues. Germline values: CDR1 PRHDT, CDR2 FYEKMQ (reference sequence). The CDR3 spells CARDQSLGTQYF. CDR3 coding DNA: TGTGCTAGAGACCAATCCCTGGGGACCCAGTACTTC.

Concerning this clonotype itself: This could be a read error, since a much larger clone is one nucleotide away. This chain joins TRBV7-9 and TRBJ2-1; no definite D call. CDR1 and CDR2 from the germline V gene are SEHNR and FQNEAQ (reference sequence). The CDR3 length is 15 residues. V was cut by 3 bases and J by 6 bases, with 15 bases left in between. CDR3 sequence reads: CASSFPPPAGNEQFF. In DNA, the CDR3 is TGTGCCAGCAGCTTCCCCCCCCCAGCTGGCAATGAGCAGTTCTTC.

The rearrangement uses TRBV20-1 and TRBJ2-7; TRBD1 is a possible D gene (6 bases). V was pared by 1 base and J by 2 bases, with 9 bases between. The CDR3 extends over 13 amino acids. Germline assignment: CDR1 DFQATT and CDR2 SNEGSKA (reference sequence). The DNA of the CDR3 is TGCAGTGCTAGAGTTAGGGGGACCTACGAGCAGTACTTC. Translated: CSARVRGTYEQYF.

This clonotype came up many times. This rearrangement joins TRBV6-2 or TRBV6-3 to TRBJ2-3; 9 nucleotides match TRBD2. Germline CDR1 reads MNHEY; CDR2 reads SVGEGT. The length of the CDR3 is 15 residues. With V trimmed by 4 bases and J by 6 bases, 8 bases remained unmatched. CDR3: CASSFIAGEADTQYF. The CDR3 region has the DNA TGTGCCAGCAGTTTCATAGCGGGGGAGGCGGATACGCAGTATTTT.

Written as DNA, the CDR3 is TGTGCCAGCAGCATCGCGCGGGGGGGAAGCTCTGGAAACACCATATATTTT. Translating it yields CASSIARGGSSGNTIYF. The J gene is TRBJ1-3, the V gene TRBV7-2; tentatively, D is TRBD1 (5 bases). V was trimmed by 5 bases and J by 0 bases, leaving 17 bases between them. CDR3 length equals 17 residues. Looked up from germline, CDR1 is SGHTA and CDR2 is FQGNSA.

This clonotype was detected only a few times. The chain combines TRBV28 with TRBJ2-2; the D is unclear. The CDR3 runs 14 residues. The V gene lost 8 bases and the J gene lost 0 bases, with 10 bases spanning the gap. The germline gives CDR1 MDHEN, CDR2 SYDVKM. The CDR3 reads CASSGYTNTGELFF. DNA for the CDR3: TGTGCCAGCTCGGGTTATACGAACACCGGGGAGCTGTTTTTT.

This clonotype was observed many times. The V call is TRBV7-2, the J call TRBJ2-3; possible D gene TRBD1, 5 bases. CDR1 and CDR2 from the germline V gene are SGHTA and FQGNSA. The CDR3 has 15 amino acids. V lost 1 base and J 0 bases, leaving 8 bases between the germline ends. This CDR3 reads CASSLDRSSTDTQYF. DNA of the CDR3: TGTGCCAGCAGCTTAGACAGGAGTAGCACAGATACGCAGTATTTT.

This clonotype was seen repeatedly, ten times or more. This chain uses TRBV2 with TRBJ1-3; 7 bases fit TRBD1. V was pared by 4 bases and J by 8 bases, with 5 bases of the junction left unmatched. The CDR3 runs 13 residues. The V gene's germline CDR1 is SNHLY and CDR2 FYNNEI. The CDR3 loop is CASSGTGYHTIYF. The CDR3 nucleotides read TGTGCCAGCAGTGGGACAGGTTATCACACCATATATTTT.

This chain connects TRBV24-1 to TRBJ1-1; D is possibly TRBD1 (5 bases). CDR1 and CDR2 from the germline V gene are KGHDR and SFDVKD. This CDR3 spans 13 amino acids. Trimming removed 4 bases from V and 3 bases from J, with 8 bases in between. The CDR3 here is CATSDSGYTEAFF. In nucleotides, the CDR3 is TGTGCCACCAGTGACTCAGGGTACACTGAAGCTTTCTTT.

The CDR3: CAISDDRGANVLTF. CDR3 nucleotides: TGTGCCATCAGTGACGACAGGGGGGCCAACGTCCTGACTTTC. This chain links TRBV10-3 with TRBJ2-6; tentative D call: TRBD1 (6 bases). Per the germline V gene, CDR1 is ENHRY and CDR2 is SYGVKD. Trimming pared 3 bases from V and 4 bases from J, leaving 7 bases between. This CDR3 region has 14 residues.

This clonotype was seen at least ten times. The chain couples TRBV20-1 to TRBJ2-7; 13 bases fit TRBD2. Germline trimming cut 0 bases from V and 5 bases from J; bases unmatched to any gene: 10. The CDR3 is 17 amino acids. Germline CDR1 reads DFQATT; CDR2 reads SNEGSKA (reference sequence). The CDR3 here is CSARDVTSGRARDEQYF. In DNA form, the CDR3 reads TGCAGTGCTAGAGATGTAACTAGCGGGAGGGCCCGCGACGAGCAGTACTTC.